A single sample is the source of the 13 T cell receptor beta chains below, sequenced in a study of CD8 T cells in ankylosing spondylitis. TCRdb passed the 5' RACE reads through MiXCR, listing each CDR3 protein once. Among tens of thousands of distinct CDR3 sequences listed, 30% were seen once. The specimen was synovial fluid, either unsorted or a sorted T cell fraction (not recorded which). The source is a male donor with ankylosing spondylitis.

The V call is TRBV7-2, the J call TRBJ1-1; D remains ambiguous. There are 13 residues in the CDR3. Trimming pared 5 bases from V and 4 bases from J, leaving 11 bases between. Germline CDR1 reads SGHTA; CDR2 reads FQGNSA. As DNA, the CDR3 is TGTGCCAGCAGCACCCCTTTGGGCACTGAAGCTTTCTTT. It translates to CASSTPLGTEAFF.

V usage is TRBV12-3 or TRBV12-4 and J usage is TRBJ2-5; 7 bases map to TRBD2. The CDR3 spans 15 residues. J gave up 4 bases and V 3 bases, and 8 bases lay outside the gene matches. The CDR3: CASSFVAGVIETQYF. The CDR3, as DNA: TGTGCCAGCAGTTTTGTGGCGGGAGTAATAGAGACCCAGTACTTC.

This clonotype was seen a few times. The chain uses TRBV29-1 and TRBJ2-2; no clear D. CDR1 and CDR2 from the germline V gene are SQVTM and ANQGSEA. CDR3 length: 16 amino acids. V lost 2 bases to trimming and J lost 0 bases, with 13 bases between them. The CDR3 spells CSVEMGREANTGELFF. CDR3 nucleotide sequence: TGCAGCGTTGAAATGGGTAGAGAAGCGAACACCGGGGAGCTGTTTTTT.

There are a few counts of this clonotype. V and J are TRBV7-6 and TRBJ2-1; either TRBD1 or TRBD2 may supply D (6 bases each). Trimming removed 1 base from V and 4 bases from J, with 20 bases in between. The CDR3 has 18 residues. Per germline, CDR1 SGHVS and CDR2 FNYEAQ. The CDR3: CASSLGRGPNRFYNEQFF. The CDR3 DNA follows: TGTGCCAGCAGCTTAGGACGGGGGCCGAACCGCTTTTACAATGAGCAGTTCTTC. Looking up the rest from reference TRBV7-6 and TRBJ2-1 gives the full variable domain: GAGVSQSPRYKVTKRGQDVALRCDPISGHVSLYWYRQALGQGPEFLTYFNYEAQQDKSGLPNDRFSAERPEGSISTLTIQRTEQRDSAMYRCASSLGRGPNRFYNEQFFGPGTRLTVL.

The chain couples TRBV7-9 to TRBJ1-1; weak D call: TRBD1 (5 bases). With 1 base removed from V and 6 bases from J, the gap between germline ends came to 6 bases. The V gene's germline CDR1 is SEHNR and CDR2 FQNEAQ (reference sequence). CDR3 length: 12 residues. The CDR3 sequence: CASSLGDSEAFF. The CDR3 DNA follows: TGTGCCAGCAGCTTAGGGGACTCTGAAGCTTTCTTT.

This chain links TRBV6-5 with TRBJ2-7; 10 bases line up with TRBD2. In germline, CDR1 is MNHEY, CDR2 SVGAGI. The CDR3 spans 14 residues. V dropped 3 bases and J dropped 3; count of bases not matched to a gene: 2. CDR3 protein: CASSYSSGGYEQYV. The CDR3 bases are TGTGCCAGCAGTTATTCTAGCGGGGGCTACGAGCAGTACGTC.

This sequence joins TRBV13 and TRBJ2-1; TRBD2 is a possible D gene (6 bases). Trimming left V 0 bases short and J 6 bases short, with 18 bases between. The CDR3 totals 17 residues. The germline V gene encodes CDR1 PRHDT and CDR2 FYEKMQ (reference sequence). The DNA for the CDR3 is TGTGCCAGCAGCTTAGGCTTTTCTAGCGACCCACTCAATGAGCAGTTCTTC. This codes for CASSLGFSSDPLNEQFF.

The J gene is TRBJ2-3, the V gene TRBV7-8, with D unclear. The CDR3 length is 13 residues. Trimming left V 5 bases short and J 4 bases short, with 10 bases between. The germline V gene has CDR1 SGHVS and CDR2 FQNEAQ. CDR3: CASSPGRADTQYF. The DNA of the CDR3 is TGTGCCAGCAGCCCCGGCCGCGCAGATACGCAGTATTTT. The complete variable domain, with remaining parts taken from reference TRBV7-8 and TRBJ2-3, reads GAGVSQSPRYKVAKRGQDVALRCDPISGHVSLFWYQQALGQGPEFLTYFQNEAQLDKSGLPSDRFFAERPEGSVSTLKIQRTQQEDSAVYLCASSPGRADTQYFGPGTRLTVL.

This clonotype has ten or more counts. This chain links TRBV6-1 with TRBJ1-1; 8 bases align to TRBD1. V gave up 3 bases and J gave up 4 bases; unmatched junction bases: 1. CDR1 is MNHNS and CDR2 is SASEGT in the germline V gene. The CDR3 runs to 13 residues. CDR3 DNA: TGTGCCAGCAGTGAGGACAGGGTCACTGAAGCTTTCTTT. It yields the protein CASSEDRVTEAFF.

This chain joins TRBV5-1 and TRBJ2-7; TRBD2 is a possible D gene (6 bases). Per germline, CDR1 SGHRS and CDR2 YFSETQ. Trimming took 4 bases from V and 0 from J, leaving 11 bases between them. CDR3 length equals 14 residues. The CDR3 bases are TGCGCCAGCAGCCGGGACGGGAGCTCCTACGAGCAGTACTTC. This gives the protein CASSRDGSSYEQYF.

The chain recombines TRBV2 with TRBJ2-5, with D uncertain. Germline V gene lookup returns CDR1 SNHLY and CDR2 FYNNEI. The CDR3 covers 12 residues. V was shortened by 6 bases and J by 0 bases, with 5 bases between the two germline ends. CDR3 nucleotides: TGTGCCAGCAGCTGGGACCAAGAGACCCAGTACTTC. Translation: CASSWDQETQYF.

This chain uses TRBV2 with TRBJ2-1, with a tentative D call TRBD2 (5 bases). Trimming cost V 4 bases and J 7 bases, with 17 bases left between them. Per germline, CDR1 SNHLY and CDR2 FYNNEI. The CDR3 has 15 amino acids. The CDR3 nucleotides are TGTGCCAGCAGTGGAGACTACCAGTTTGGGAATGAGCAGTTCTTC. Translation gives CASSGDYQFGNEQFF.

The CDR3 loop is CASSQDPRANYGYTF. The CDR3 DNA reads as TGTGCCAGCAGCCAAGATCCCCGGGCTAACTATGGCTACACCTTC. The rearrangement uses TRBV4-2 and TRBJ1-2, with D unclear. Germline V gene lookup returns CDR1 LGHNA and CDR2 YNFKEQ. The V and J ends lost 0 bases and 0 bases respectively, with 8 bases between them. There are 15 residues in the CDR3.